A selection of T cell receptor beta chains follows, all from one sample in a study of shared clonotypes between healthy human individuals. Generated by immunoSEQ multiplex PCR, the TCRdb table keeps only in-frame clones and is missing some. The table lists hundreds of thousands of clones, less than 80% of them singletons, with roughly 13% in the top ten. Specimen: PBMCs. All receptors come from a woman in her thirties or forties in good health. Some clones in this sample may be carry-over from other donors' samples. Both conserved end residues are part of each CDR3. Each record gives: CDR3 DNA, CDR3 protein, V gene, D gene, clone size, J gene. D genes are given only for firm matches. Clone sizes are given selectively: once, few, many, or a class where the clone is expanded.

DNA: TGTGCCAGCAGCGTCTTAGGACAGTACACTGAAGCTTTCTTT
CDR3: CASSVLGQYTEAFF
V: TRBV9
D: NA
size: NA
J: TRBJ1-1

DNA: TGTGCCAGCAGTCGGCCGGGACAGCGACGGGGGCAGTACTTC
CDR3: CASSRPGQRRGQYF
V: TRBV6-5
D: TRBD1
size: once
J: TRBJ2-7

DNA: TGCGCCAGCAGCTTGGGGGACAGAAGCACCGGGGAGCTGTTTTTT
CDR3: CASSLGDRSTGELFF
V: TRBV5-1
D: TRBD1
size: NA
J: TRBJ2-2

DNA: TGTGCCAGCAGCTCTGGGACAGGCTCTGGAAACACCATATATTTT
CDR3: CASSSGTGSGNTIYF
V: TRBV7-6
D: TRBD1
size: NA
J: TRBJ1-3

DNA: TGTGCCAGCAGTGAGATCACCGGACGGAGACACTATGGCTACACCTTC
CDR3: CASSEITGRRHYGYTF
V: TRBV6-1
D: NA
size: NA
J: TRBJ1-2

DNA: TGTGCCAGCAAAATGGCCACGGGGGCCTCTAATGAAAAACTGTTTTTT
CDR3: CASKMATGASNEKLFF
V: TRBV2
D: NA
size: NA
J: TRBJ1-4

DNA: TGTGCCAGCCCCCCCCCGGGACTAGCGGGCCCCCCCGCGGGTCTCAATGAGCAGTTCTTC
CDR3: CASPPPGLAGPPAGLNEQFF
V: TRBV28
D: TRBD2
size: NA
J: TRBJ2-1

DNA: TGCGCCAGCAGCCCGGTGCGGACTAGCGGGAGGGAGTTCTTC
CDR3: CASSPVRTSGREFF
V: TRBV5-1
D: TRBD2
size: NA
J: TRBJ2-1

DNA: TGTGCCAGCTCACCAACCGAGCTCGGGAGAGTAGCGAACACTGAAGCTTTCTTT
CDR3: CASSPTELGRVANTEAFF
V: TRBV18
D: NA
size: NA
J: TRBJ1-1

DNA: TGTGCCAGCAGCTTGGGAGCTTGGAATACAGATACGCAGTATTTT
CDR3: CASSLGAWNTDTQYF
V: TRBV9
D: NA
size: NA
J: TRBJ2-3

DNA: TGCAGCGTGGGACTAGGACGCACAGATACGCAGTATTTT
CDR3: CSVGLGRTDTQYF
V: TRBV29-1
D: TRBD2
size: NA
J: TRBJ2-3

DNA: TGTGCCACCAGCAGTGATTCCCTACCAGGACAGGCTGAAAAACTGTTTTTT
CDR3: CATSSDSLPGQAEKLFF
V: TRBV15
D: TRBD1
size: NA
J: TRBJ1-4

DNA: TGCAGCGTGCGATACTATTACGAGCAGTACTTC
CDR3: CSVRYYYEQYF
V: TRBV29-1
D: NA
size: NA
J: TRBJ2-7

DNA: TGTGCCAGTAGATGGGTGGCGAACACTGAAGCTTTCTTT
CDR3: CASRWVANTEAFF
V: TRBV19
D: NA
size: NA
J: TRBJ1-1

DNA: TGTGCCAGCAGCCCGAGGACTAGCGGGAGGGGGCCATCGTATTTT
CDR3: CASSPRTSGRGPSYF
V: TRBV9
D: TRBD2
size: NA
J: TRBJ2-3

DNA: TGTGCTAGTGGCAACTCTGGGGCCAACGTCCTGACTTTC
CDR3: CASGNSGANVLTF
V: TRBV12-5
D: NA
size: few
J: TRBJ2-6

DNA: TGTGCCAGCAGCAAGTTGGCCACTGAAGCTTTCTTT
CDR3: CASSKLATEAFF
V: TRBV2
D: NA
size: NA
J: TRBJ1-1

DNA: TGTGCTAGCAGCGCGCGTCGGATCGGTCAGGGCACCGGGGAGCTGTTTTTT
CDR3: CASSARRIGQGTGELFF
V: TRBV7-7
D: NA
size: many
J: TRBJ2-2

DNA: TGTGCCAGCAGCCCCCCGGGACTAGCGGGAGTCCAGGAGCAGTTCTTC
CDR3: CASSPPGLAGVQEQFF
V: TRBV7-3
D: TRBD2
size: NA
J: TRBJ2-1

DNA: TGTGCCAGCAGCGATGGGACTAGCGGGAGGGCCGGATCCAATGAGCAGTTCTTC
CDR3: CASSDGTSGRAGSNEQFF
V: TRBV9
D: TRBD2
size: NA
J: TRBJ2-1

DNA: TGTGCCAGCAGCTTAGGGCCTCCACAGGAGGAGCGAAACACCATATATTTT
CDR3: CASSLGPPQEERNTIYF
V: TRBV7-9
D: NA
size: NA
J: TRBJ1-3

DNA: TGTGCCAGCAGCTCTGGACAGGTCGGCGAGTGGGAGCAGTACTTC
CDR3: CASSSGQVGEWEQYF
V: TRBV7-9
D: TRBD1
size: NA
J: TRBJ2-7

DNA: TGTGCCAGCCGGGCCGGGACAGGGGGCTACGAGCAGTACTTC
CDR3: CASRAGTGGYEQYF
V: TRBV2
D: TRBD1
size: NA
J: TRBJ2-7

DNA: TGCAGCGTTCGCAGGGGGCTTGGGTACGAGCAGTACTTC
CDR3: CSVRRGLGYEQYF
V: TRBV29-1
D: TRBD1
size: few
J: TRBJ2-7

DNA: TGTGCCAGCAAAGGGACTAGCGGGAGTAGCACAGATACGCAGTATTTT
CDR3: CASKGTSGSSTDTQYF
V: TRBV2
D: TRBD2
size: NA
J: TRBJ2-3

DNA: TGTGCCAGCAGCTTAGTAGGAGACCCGTCCACAGATACGCAGTATTTT
CDR3: CASSLVGDPSTDTQYF
V: TRBV7-2
D: NA
size: NA
J: TRBJ2-3

DNA: TGTGCCAGCAGCTTAGCCAGGCGCTCCTACGAGCAGTACTTC
CDR3: CASSLARRSYEQYF
V: TRBV11-2
D: NA
size: NA
J: TRBJ2-7

DNA: TGCGCCAGCAGCTTGTCCCCGGGGGGATCCGAGCAGTACTTC
CDR3: CASSLSPGGSEQYF
V: TRBV5-1
D: TRBD2
size: NA
J: TRBJ2-7

DNA: TGTGCCAGCAGCCCCTTGACAGTCATGAACACTGAAGCTTTCTTT
CDR3: CASSPLTVMNTEAFF
V: TRBV14
D: NA
size: NA
J: TRBJ1-1

DNA: TGTGCCAGCAGGCTATATGATGGGATCTCTGGGGCCAACGTCCTGACTTTC
CDR3: CASRLYDGISGANVLTF
V: TRBV2
D: NA
size: NA
J: TRBJ2-6

DNA: TGTGCCAGCAGCCCGGGACTAGGCTCCTACGAGCAGTACTTC
CDR3: CASSPGLGSYEQYF
V: TRBV11-2
D: TRBD2
size: NA
J: TRBJ2-7

DNA: TGTGCCAGCAGCGCCGTCCCCTACGAGCAGTACTTC
CDR3: CASSAVPYEQYF
V: TRBV7-8
D: NA
size: NA
J: TRBJ2-7

DNA: TGTGCCAGCAGCTTGGGGGGGTTCGGGGAGCTGTTTTTT
CDR3: CASSLGGFGELFF
V: TRBV5-4
D: NA
size: many
J: TRBJ2-2

DNA: TGTGCCAGCAGGAACGGACTAGCGCGAAACAATGAGCAGTTCTTC
CDR3: CASRNGLARNNEQFF
V: TRBV2
D: TRBD2
size: NA
J: TRBJ2-1

DNA: TGTGCCAGCAGCTTAAGGGCAGGGGGCGATCAGCCCCAGCATTTT
CDR3: CASSLRAGGDQPQHF
V: TRBV7-2
D: TRBD1
size: NA
J: TRBJ1-5

DNA: TGTGCCAGCAGCCCCAAACCTGGAAACACCATATATTTT
CDR3: CASSPKPGNTIYF
V: TRBV4-2
D: NA
size: few
J: TRBJ1-3

DNA: TGTGCCAGCGAGACATCACTGAACACTGAAGCTTTCTTT
CDR3: CASETSLNTEAFF
V: TRBV2
D: NA
size: few
J: TRBJ1-1

DNA: TGCAGTGCTACCGGGGTCGAGCAGTACTTC
CDR3: CSATGVEQYF
V: TRBV20-1
D: NA
size: NA
J: TRBJ2-7

DNA: TGTGCCAGCAGCCCCAGCTGGAGCAGGAACCGGCGAACCTACAATGAGCAGTTCTTC
CDR3: CASSPSWSRNRRTYNEQFF
V: TRBV21-1
D: NA
size: NA
J: TRBJ2-1

DNA: TGTGCCAGCAGTTTAGAGCAGAGGAAGACCCAGTACTTC
CDR3: CASSLEQRKTQYF
V: TRBV28
D: NA
size: NA
J: TRBJ2-5

DNA: TGTGCCAGCAGTCCAGGGACAGGGTCCTACAATGAGCAGTTCTTC
CDR3: CASSPGTGSYNEQFF
V: TRBV6-1
D: TRBD1
size: NA
J: TRBJ2-1

DNA: TGCAGCGTGGGAGGGAATGGCTACACCTTC
CDR3: CSVGGNGYTF
V: TRBV29-1
D: NA
size: once
J: TRBJ1-2

DNA: TGTGCCAGCAGCTTCACTAGCGGATCCTACGAGCAGTACTTC
CDR3: CASSFTSGSYEQYF
V: TRBV7-2
D: TRBD2
size: NA
J: TRBJ2-7

DNA: TGTGCCACCAGCAGTTCTAGGGGTGATGAGCAGTTCTTC
CDR3: CATSSSRGDEQFF
V: TRBV15
D: NA
size: NA
J: TRBJ2-1

DNA: TGTGCCAGTAGTATATTCGGGACAGTCGAGACCCAGTACTTC
CDR3: CASSIFGTVETQYF
V: TRBV19
D: TRBD1
size: NA
J: TRBJ2-5

DNA: TGTGCCAGCAGCTTAGTTTGTCAGACATTTTATAGCAATCAGCCCCAGCATTTT
CDR3: CASSLVCQTFYSNQPQHF
V: TRBV7-9
D: NA
size: NA
J: TRBJ1-5

DNA: TGTGCCAGCAGTTCCCTTCTAGGGACTAGCGGGAGGTCTACCTACGAGCAGTACTTC
CDR3: CASSSLLGTSGRSTYEQYF
V: TRBV28
D: TRBD2
size: few
J: TRBJ2-7

DNA: TGTGCCAGCAGCCTATCACTAGCGGGCTCCTACAATGAGCAGTTCTTC
CDR3: CASSLSLAGSYNEQFF
V: TRBV7-9
D: TRBD2
size: NA
J: TRBJ2-1

DNA: TGTGCCAGCAGCCTGACACAGACCACTGAAGCTTTCTTT
CDR3: CASSLTQTTEAFF
V: TRBV4-2
D: NA
size: NA
J: TRBJ1-1

DNA: TGTGCCAGCAGCTTCGGCCGACTAGCGGGAGCCATCACGGGCACAGATACGCAGTATTTT
CDR3: CASSFGRLAGAITGTDTQYF
V: TRBV7-6
D: TRBD2
size: NA
J: TRBJ2-3

DNA: TGTGCCAGCTCACGTGGACTAGCGGACTACAATGAGCAGTTCTTC
CDR3: CASSRGLADYNEQFF
V: TRBV18
D: TRBD2
size: NA
J: TRBJ2-1

DNA: TGTGCCAGCAGGGGACAGGGATCGGAAGGCTACACCTTC
CDR3: CASRGQGSEGYTF
V: TRBV6-6
D: TRBD1
size: NA
J: TRBJ1-2

DNA: TGTGCCAGCAGCGCCACCGGGATGAAGGGAGCTACGCAGTATTTT
CDR3: CASSATGMKGATQYF
V: TRBV9
D: NA
size: NA
J: TRBJ2-3

DNA: TGTGCCACCCACGGAGACAGGGGATACAATGAGCAGTTCTTC
CDR3: CATHGDRGYNEQFF
V: TRBV19
D: TRBD1
size: NA
J: TRBJ2-1

DNA: TGTGCCAGTAGTCCCTGGACAGGGGGGAATGAAAAACTGTTTTTT
CDR3: CASSPWTGGNEKLFF
V: TRBV19
D: TRBD1
size: NA
J: TRBJ1-4

DNA: TGCGCCAGCAGCTTGGCCCCCGGGACTAGCGGGACCGGGGAGCTGTTTTTT
CDR3: CASSLAPGTSGTGELFF
V: TRBV5-1
D: TRBD2
size: NA
J: TRBJ2-2

DNA: TGTGCCAGTAGTATGGGGACAGGACTCATGAACACTGAAGCTTTCTTT
CDR3: CASSMGTGLMNTEAFF
V: TRBV19
D: TRBD1
size: NA
J: TRBJ1-1

DNA: TGCGCCAGCAGCTTTGTAAGTGGGGACACTGAAGCTTTCTTT
CDR3: CASSFVSGDTEAFF
V: TRBV5-1
D: NA
size: NA
J: TRBJ1-1

DNA: TGTGCCAGCAGCCCCACAGGGCCCGAGCAGTACTTC
CDR3: CASSPTGPEQYF
V: TRBV5-4
D: NA
size: NA
J: TRBJ2-7

DNA: TGTGCCACCAGCAGAGGACTAGCGGGAGGGGGGGTTCGGAATGAGCAGTTCTTC
CDR3: CATSRGLAGGGVRNEQFF
V: TRBV15
D: TRBD2
size: NA
J: TRBJ2-1